The 14 T cell receptor beta chains given below trace back to one sample, sequenced in a study of blood T cell repertoires in COVID-19. Profiled with immunoSEQ multiplex PCR; TCRdb holds only in-frame clones, not every one. The repertoire holds some 120,000 clones, 60% to 80% seen once, with around 5.5% in the top ten. Sequenced: peripheral blood. These receptor sequences come from a man aged 55-75 years with acute or convalescent COVID-19.

The V call is TRBV27, the J call TRBJ1-6; unclear D gene. The CDR3 is 13 amino acids. The V gene lost 4 bases and the J gene lost 6 bases, with 7 bases spanning the gap. CDR1 and CDR2 (germline): MNHEY, SMNVEV (reference sequence). This chain's CDR3 is CASSSFSNSPLHF. The CDR3 DNA reads TGTGCCAGCAGTTCTTTCAGTAATTCACCCCTCCACTTT.

This chain connects TRBV9 to TRBJ2-3; 8 bases map to TRBD2. The CDR3 spans 16 residues. Germline CDR1 reads SGDLS; CDR2 reads YYNGEE. V lost 0 bases, J lost 3 bases, and 6 bases stayed unmatched. The CDR3 is CASSVVSGGTTDTQYF. The CDR3 nucleotides read TGTGCCAGCAGCGTAGTTTCGGGAGGGACGACAGATACGCAGTATTTT.

The chain couples TRBV7-8 to TRBJ2-7, with D possibly matching TRBD2 (5 bases). The germline CDR1 and CDR2 sequences are SGHVS and FQNEAQ. This CDR3 is 13 amino acids long. With 4 bases removed from V and 6 bases from J, the gap between germline ends came to 13 bases. CDR3 sequence: CASSSGLTAEQYF. As DNA, the CDR3 is TGTGCCAGCAGCTCAGGACTGACCGCCGAGCAGTACTTC.

The chain carries TRBV29-1 and TRBJ2-7, with 11 bases identical to TRBD1. Germline V gives CDR1 SQVTM, CDR2 ANQGSEA. J lost 3 bases, V lost 7 bases, and 2 bases had no gene match. The CDR3 has 12 residues. The DNA for the CDR3 is TGCAGCGCGGGACAGGGGGTCTACGAGCAGTACTTC. It encodes CSAGQGVYEQYF.

CDR3: CASSRLDRGSGPEAFF. CDR3 nucleotide sequence: TGTGCCAGCAGCCGACTGGACAGGGGATCGGGACCTGAAGCTTTCTTT. The chain couples TRBV5-6 to TRBJ1-1; 9 nucleotides align to TRBD1. The germline V gene has CDR1 SGHDT and CDR2 YYEEEE. V shed 4 bases and J 6 bases; nucleotides not matched to a gene: 13. The CDR3 is made up of 16 amino acids.

This clone has a handful of counts. The gene calls are TRBV5-5 and TRBJ1-1; no clear D. The CDR3 is 13 amino acids. In germline, CDR1 is SGHKS, CDR2 YYEKEE (reference sequence). V lost 0 bases and J 11 bases, leaving 14 bases between the germline ends. CDR3 loop: CASSLVIRGGAFF. CDR3 bases: TGTGCCAGCAGCTTGGTTATCCGGGGAGGCGCTTTCTTT. Variable domain in full (rest from reference TRBV5-5 and TRBJ1-1): DAGVTQSPTHLIKTRGQQVTLRCSPISGHKSVSWYQQVLGQGPQFIFQYYEKEERGRGNFPDRFSARQFPNYSSELNVNALLLGDSALYLCASSLVIRGGAFFGQGTRLTVV.

The rearrangement joins TRBV6-5 to TRBJ1-2; TRBD1 matches 11 bases. Germline V lookup: CDR1 MNHEY, CDR2 SVGAGI. CDR3 length: 14 residues. The V segment lost 7 bases and the J segment 5 bases; nucleotides outside the gene matches: 6. The CDR3 protein is CASTPGTGGYGYTF. As DNA, the CDR3 is TGTGCCAGCACCCCCGGGACAGGGGGATATGGCTACACCTTC.

The V and J genes are TRBV24-1 and TRBJ1-1; 7 bases agree with TRBD1. The CDR3 sequence is 17 residues long. J was trimmed by 0 bases and V by 5 bases; bases with no gene match: 11. Germline-derived CDR1 and CDR2 are KGHDR and SFDVKD. The DNA for the CDR3 is TGTGCCACCAGTGGGCCGACAGGGCGCAACATGAACACTGAAGCTTTCTTT. Its protein product is CATSGPTGRNMNTEAFF.

The CDR3 sequence is CATSRGGGTETQYF. The CDR3 bases are TGTGCCACCAGCAGAGGCGGGGGGACGGAGACCCAGTACTTC. This chain connects TRBV15 to TRBJ2-5; 8 bases match TRBD2. Trimming cost V 1 base and J 5 bases; bases outside gene matches: 3. The length of the CDR3 is 14 residues. Per the germline V gene, CDR1 is LNHNV and CDR2 is YYDKDF (reference sequence).

This clone has a single count. The chain recombines TRBV29-1 with TRBJ2-1, with 7 bases fitting TRBD2. Germline lookup yields CDR1 SQVTM and CDR2 ANQGSEA. The V segment lost 7 bases and the J segment 0 bases; nucleotides outside the gene matches: 3. CDR3 size: 13 residues. This chain's CDR3 is CSGEGRSYNEQFF. As DNA, the CDR3 is TGCAGCGGGGAGGGCCGCTCCTACAATGAGCAGTTCTTC.

V and J are TRBV11-2 and TRBJ1-1; possible D gene TRBD1, 5 bases. The CDR3 covers 15 residues. The V end was cut by 3 bases, the J end by 1 base, with 12 bases between. Germline CDR1 and CDR2: SGHAT and FQNNGV. The CDR3 region is CASSLNGHPNTEAFF. The CDR3 nucleotides read TGTGCCAGCAGCTTGAATGGACACCCGAACACTGAAGCTTTCTTT.

This clone has just one count. The chain carries TRBV6-1 and TRBJ2-1; 7 nucleotides match TRBD2. The CDR3 is 14 residues long. The germline CDR1 and CDR2 sequences are MNHNS and SASEGT. Trimming removed 0 bases from V and 16 bases from J; junction bases left unmatched: 12. The CDR3 nucleotides are TGTGCCAGCAGTGAAGCGGGGGGGGTCCAAGGAAATTTCTTC. Translation gives CASSEAGGVQGNFF.

The chain is built from TRBV2 and TRBJ1-5, with TRBD1 identical over 7 bases. Germline CDR1 reads SNHLY; CDR2 reads FYNNEI. This CDR3 has 15 amino acids. Trimming at V came to 6 bases and at J to 0 bases, leaving 5 bases not matched to a gene. CDR3 amino acids: CASRKTGNSNQPQHF. CDR3 bases: TGTGCCAGCAGAAAGACAGGGAATAGCAATCAGCCCCAGCATTTT.

V usage is TRBV30 and J usage is TRBJ1-5, with 7 bases matching TRBD1. V shed 1 base, J shed 9 bases, and the junction held 9 bases outside the gene matches. This CDR3 comprises 14 residues. Germline V gene sequence: CDR1 GTSNPN, CDR2 SVGIG (reference sequence). The CDR3 loop reads CAWSGQGGPGPQHF. The CDR3 nucleotides are TGTGCCTGGAGTGGGCAAGGGGGCCCGGGGCCCCAGCATTTT.